The 19 T cell receptor beta chains reported below all come from one sample, sequenced in a study of shared clonotypes between healthy human individuals. The protocol was immunoSEQ multiplex PCR, while the TCRdb copy is restricted to in-frame clones and leaves out a portion. Here the sample spans roughly 1.5 million clones, under 99% being singletons. Sequenced: naive CD4+ T cells sorted from blood. Subset reported: CD45RA+ positively selected. The receptors stem from a young man in good health.

The rearrangement joins TRBV10-3 to TRBJ2-5; D may be TRBD1 or TRBD2 (6 bases each). V was cut by 4 bases and J by 3 bases, with 12 bases left in between. The length of the CDR3 is 14 residues. CDR1 ENHRY and CDR2 SYGVKD come from the germline V gene. The CDR3 nucleotides read TGTGCCATCAGTGGGAGGGGGTTAGAAGAGACCCAGTACTTC. Protein product: CAISGRGLEETQYF.

This rearrangement joins TRBV7-9 to TRBJ2-3; D is uncertain. Per the germline V gene, CDR1 is SEHNR and CDR2 is FQNEAQ (reference sequence). The CDR3 has 14 amino acids. Trimming removed 1 base at V and 0 bases at J, with 5 bases between. CDR3 amino acids: CASSLDVSTDTQYF. CDR3 coding DNA: TGTGCCAGCAGCTTAGACGTCAGCACAGATACGCAGTATTTT.

DNA of the CDR3: TGCGCCAGAGGTGCTCTTGACTACGAGCAGTACTTC. Protein product: CARGALDYEQYF. This rearrangement joins TRBV10-1 to TRBJ2-7; D is ambiguous. Germline lookup yields CDR1 WNHNN and CDR2 SYGVQD (reference sequence). CDR3 length: 12 amino acids. Trimming left V 9 bases short and J 3 bases short, with 12 bases between.

On this clone: Other DNA sequences of this sample code for an identical CDR3. The chain links TRBV19 to TRBJ2-7; 8 positions agree with TRBD2. The CDR3 has 12 residues. The V and J ends lost 6 bases and 2 bases, in that order; junction bases with no gene match: 0. Germline V lookup: CDR1 LNHDA, CDR2 SQIVND (reference sequence). The CDR3 region has the DNA TGTGCCAGTAGCGGGAGGGCCTACGAGCAGTACTTC. Its translation is CASSGRAYEQYF.

The table lists this clone with a count of one. The chain employs TRBV5-1 and TRBJ1-2, with D maybe TRBD1 (6 bases). The germline V and J ends were trimmed by 4 bases and 4 bases, with 17 bases remaining between them. CDR3 length: 15 residues. Germline-derived CDR1 and CDR2 are SGHRS and YFSETQ. CDR3 nucleotide sequence: TGCGCCAGCAGCGCCCCTCAGGGGACCATCTATGGCTACACCTTC. Translation gives CASSAPQGTIYGYTF.

The chain uses TRBV27 and TRBJ2-7; TRBD2 agrees at 12 bases. The CDR3 totals 15 residues. The ends lost 4 bases at V and 5 bases at J; junction bases unmatched: 6. Germline-derived CDR1 and CDR2 are MNHEY and SMNVEV (reference sequence). Written as DNA, the CDR3 is TGTGCCAGCAGTTCCCTACTAGCGGGAGGAAACGAGCAGTACTTC. It is translated as CASSSLLAGGNEQYF.

The chain uses TRBV30 and TRBJ2-1; D tentatively reads TRBD1 or TRBD2 (5 bases each). This CDR3 spans 14 amino acids. V lost 5 bases to trimming and J lost 3 bases, with 14 bases between them. In germline, CDR1 is GTSNPN, CDR2 SVGIG (reference sequence). The CDR3: CAWGMGRRYNEQFF. The CDR3 DNA reads as TGTGCCTGGGGGATGGGACGGCGCTACAATGAGCAGTTCTTC.

Of note for this clone: The same CDR3 also results from other DNA sequences found in this sample. The rearrangement links TRBV20-1 to TRBJ1-1; no clear D gene. The CDR3 consists of 9 residues. From germline, CDR1 is DFQATT and CDR2 SNEGSKA (reference sequence). V dropped 2 bases and J dropped 5 bases, with 0 bases sitting between them. As DNA, the CDR3 is TGCAGTGCTAGAACTGAAGCTTTCTTT. Translating it yields CSARTEAFF.

The chain carries TRBV10-3 and TRBJ2-1; 7 bases agree with TRBD2. Germline V gives CDR1 ENHRY, CDR2 SYGVKD. CDR3 length equals 13 residues. V was pared by 11 bases and J by 7 bases, with 11 bases of the junction left unmatched. The CDR3 protein is CAVGRGGPNEQFF. In DNA, the CDR3 is TGTGCCGTGGGAAGGGGAGGGCCGAATGAGCAGTTCTTC.

J is TRBJ1-1 and V is TRBV10-1; tentatively, D is TRBD1 (6 bases). V lost 0 bases, J lost 12 bases, and 14 bases lay in between. The CDR3 covers 13 residues. The germline V gene encodes CDR1 WNHNN and CDR2 SYGVQD (reference sequence). CDR3 loop: CASSESRDIRTFF. CDR3 DNA: TGCGCCAGCAGTGAGTCCCGGGACATTAGAACTTTCTTT.

CDR3 residues: CASSLLGQDTDTQYF. CDR3 sequence (DNA): TGTGCCAGCAGCTTACTAGGACAGGACACAGATACGCAGTATTTT. The genes are TRBV7-9 and TRBJ2-3; 7 bases map to TRBD1. There are 15 residues in the CDR3. CDR1 and CDR2 (germline): SEHNR, FQNEAQ (reference sequence). The trim removed 2 bases at V and 2 bases at J, leaving 4 bases unmatched. The full variable domain, rest sourced from reference TRBV7-9 and TRBJ2-3, is DTGVSQNPRHKITKRGQNVTFRCDPISEHNRLYWYRQTLGQGPEFLTYFQNEAQLEKSRLLSDRFSAERPKGSFSTLEIQRTEQGDSAMYLCASSLLGQDTDTQYFGPGTRLTVL.

The V gene is TRBV30, the J gene TRBJ1-1; TRBD1 might be the D (6 bases). The CDR3 is 13 residues long. Germline CDR1 is GTSNPN and CDR2 is SVGIG (reference sequence). Trimming cost V 1 base and J 0 bases, with 6 bases left between them. CDR3 bases: TGTGCCTGGAGTGACAGGGTGAACACTGAAGCTTTCTTT. Translating gives CAWSDRVNTEAFF.

The chain couples TRBV6-5 to TRBJ2-2; D remains unclear. There are 14 residues in the CDR3. The V gene lost 8 bases and the J gene lost 5 bases, with 15 bases spanning the gap. CDR1 is MNHEY and CDR2 is SVGAGI in the germline V gene. The chain's CDR3 is CASGRASRTGELFF. In DNA, the CDR3 is TGTGCCAGCGGCCGGGCGTCCAGGACCGGGGAGCTGTTTTTT.

The rearrangement uses TRBV28 and TRBJ1-5; D is unclear. The CDR3 is 10 amino acids. Germline assignment: CDR1 MDHEN and CDR2 SYDVKM. V was pared by 3 bases and J by 8 bases, with 2 bases between. The CDR3 DNA follows: TGTGCCAGCAGTTTGAAGCCCCAGCATTTT. Residues: CASSLKPQHF. Using reference TRBV28 and TRBJ1-5 for the parts outside the CDR3, the full variable domain is DVKVTQSSRYLVKRTGEKVFLECVQDMDHENMFWYRQDPGLGLRLIYFSYDVKMKEKGDIPEGYSVSREKKERFSLILESASTNQTSMYLCASSLKPQHFGDGTRLSIL.

Notes on this clone: Different DNA sequences within this sample yield the same CDR3. CDR3 DNA sequence: TGCAGTGCTAGACGAGACACTGAAGCTTTCTTT. This encodes CSARRDTEAFF. The rearrangement links TRBV20-1 to TRBJ1-1; no clear D gene. CDR1 and CDR2 from the germline V gene are DFQATT and SNEGSKA (reference sequence). Trimming shortened V by 2 bases and J by 3 bases, and 4 bases separated the two germline ends. The CDR3 is 11 amino acids.

On this clone itself: Different DNA sequences within this sample yield the same CDR3. The CDR3 DNA reads TGTGCCAGCAGGAACACAGATACGCAGTATTTT. Residues: CASRNTDTQYF. V is TRBV2 and J is TRBJ2-3; no definite D call. The CDR3 sequence is 11 residues long. Trimming cost V 6 bases and J 2 bases, with 3 bases left between them. Germline values: CDR1 SNHLY, CDR2 FYNNEI.

J is TRBJ2-1 and V is TRBV5-6, with D possibly TRBD2 on 5 matching bases. Trimming took off 4 bases at V and 6 bases at J, with 11 bases between the two ends. The CDR3 is made up of 13 amino acids. Germline CDR1 reads SGHDT; CDR2 reads YYEEEE. The CDR3 bases are TGTGCCAGCAGCCGGACTGGTTCCAATGAGCAGTTCTTC. It codes for CASSRTGSNEQFF.

This clone was detected only a few times. V usage is TRBV2 and J usage is TRBJ1-2; tentatively, D is TRBD1 (6 bases). The CDR3 extends over 12 amino acids. The V end was cut by 6 bases, the J end by 8 bases, with 13 bases between. Germline V gene sequence: CDR1 SNHLY, CDR2 FYNNEI. The CDR3 region has the DNA TGTGCCAGCAGACCGGACAGTTTGGGCTACACCTTC. Protein sequence: CASRPDSLGYTF. The variable domain in full, with the rest retrieved from reference TRBV2 and TRBJ1-2, is EPEVTQTPSHQVTQMGQEVILRCVPISNHLYFYWYRQILGQKVEFLVSFYNNEISEKSEIFDDQFSVERPDGSNFTLKIRSTKLEDSAMYFCASRPDSLGYTFGSGTRLTVV.

The chain recombines TRBV27 with TRBJ2-1; D is perhaps TRBD1 (6 bases). The germline V gene has CDR1 MNHEY and CDR2 SMNVEV (reference sequence). V was trimmed by 3 bases and J by 9 bases, leaving 18 bases between them. CDR3 size: 15 residues. CDR3 in amino acids: CASSLSSAGVREQFF. The DNA for the CDR3 is TGTGCCAGCAGTTTGTCGTCGGCAGGGGTTCGTGAGCAGTTCTTC.